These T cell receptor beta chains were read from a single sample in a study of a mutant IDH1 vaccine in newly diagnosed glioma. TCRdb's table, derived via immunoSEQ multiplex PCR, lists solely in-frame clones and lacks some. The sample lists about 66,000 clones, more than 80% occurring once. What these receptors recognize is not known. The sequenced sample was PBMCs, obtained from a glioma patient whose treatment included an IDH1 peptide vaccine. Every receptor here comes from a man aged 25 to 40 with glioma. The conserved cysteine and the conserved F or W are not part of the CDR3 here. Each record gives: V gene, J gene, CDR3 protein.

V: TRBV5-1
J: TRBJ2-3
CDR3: ASSRGQRTDTQY

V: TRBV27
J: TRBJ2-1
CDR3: ASSPLIPSGSFDYNEQF

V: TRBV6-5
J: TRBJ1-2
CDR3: ASSYSTNYGYT

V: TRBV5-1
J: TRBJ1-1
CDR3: ASSLWGGMNTEAF

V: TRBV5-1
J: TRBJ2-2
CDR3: ASSPTGNTGELF

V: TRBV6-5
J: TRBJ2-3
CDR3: ASSYTTDTQY

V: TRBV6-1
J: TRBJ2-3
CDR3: ASSVRQGNTQY

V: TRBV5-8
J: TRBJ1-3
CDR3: ASSKGVTIY

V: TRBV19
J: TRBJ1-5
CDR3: ASSLRSNQPQH

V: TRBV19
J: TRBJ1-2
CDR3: ASSIGGGIYGYT

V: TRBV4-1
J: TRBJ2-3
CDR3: ASSNLGASGREADTQY

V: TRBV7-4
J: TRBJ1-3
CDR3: ASRAGNTIY

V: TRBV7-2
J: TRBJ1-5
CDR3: ASSRQIHQPQH

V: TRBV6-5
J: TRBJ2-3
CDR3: ASSYSIAGADTQY

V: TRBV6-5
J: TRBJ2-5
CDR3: ASSYTKETQY

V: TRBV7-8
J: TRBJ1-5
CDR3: ASSFKTDSNQPQH

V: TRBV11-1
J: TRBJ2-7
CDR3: ASTERGSSYEQY

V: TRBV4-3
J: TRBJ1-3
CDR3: ASSQDDAGSGNTIY

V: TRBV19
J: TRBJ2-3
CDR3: ASSIRYGRESTDTQY

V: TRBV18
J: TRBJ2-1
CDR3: ASSLSTESSYNEQF

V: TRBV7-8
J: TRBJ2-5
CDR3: ASSSRLAGAGETQY

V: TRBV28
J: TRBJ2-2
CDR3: ASLAGGLNTGELF

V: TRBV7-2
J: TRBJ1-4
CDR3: ASSLAGGLNEKLF

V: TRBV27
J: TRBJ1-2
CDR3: ASSLSFRGQGLPNYGYT

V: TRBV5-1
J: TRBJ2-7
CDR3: ASSLGTAGVYEQY

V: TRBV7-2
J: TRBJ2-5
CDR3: ASSLVTDAETQY

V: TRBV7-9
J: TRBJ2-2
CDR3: ASSLTANTGELF

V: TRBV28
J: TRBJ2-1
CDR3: ASSWVRGGDEQF

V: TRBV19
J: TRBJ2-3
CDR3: ASSAVRGRQWDTQY

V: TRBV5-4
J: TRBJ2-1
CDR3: ASSLGRDPYNEQF

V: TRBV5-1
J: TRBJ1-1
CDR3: ASSLATGQGWTEAF

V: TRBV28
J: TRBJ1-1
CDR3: ASRFRYRDNTEAF

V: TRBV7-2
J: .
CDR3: ASEGSYEQY

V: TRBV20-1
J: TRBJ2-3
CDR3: SATNTDTQY

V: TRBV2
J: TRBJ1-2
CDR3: ASTPGGSYGYT

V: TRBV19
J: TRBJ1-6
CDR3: ATATRESSYNSPLH

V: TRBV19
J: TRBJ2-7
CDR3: ASKSLVSYEQY

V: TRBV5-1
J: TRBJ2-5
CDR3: ASSLYGGIGIGTQY

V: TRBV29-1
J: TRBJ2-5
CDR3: SARREETQY

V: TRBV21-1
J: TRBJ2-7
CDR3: ASSKVGRGLPLGEQY

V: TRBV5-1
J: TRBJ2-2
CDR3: ASSLGQTNTGELF

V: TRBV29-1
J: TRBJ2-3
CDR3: SGDGGTDTQY

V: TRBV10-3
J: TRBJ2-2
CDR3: AIMKNTGELF

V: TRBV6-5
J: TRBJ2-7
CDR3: ASRKDRSYEQY